This T cell receptor (beta chain) was identified during a study of graft-versus-host responses after intestinal transplantation. Using immunoSEQ multiplex PCR, the repertoire was profiled, and TCRdb retains in-frame clones only, with some absent. The sample has tens of thousands of clones; 90% to 95% are singletons. A note on this clone: What it binds is not known.

The source was unstimulated CD8+ T cells sorted from spleen or lymph node cells, collected before transplant. The origin of this receptor is a human donor who was the organ donor for an intestinal transplant.

CDR3 in amino acids: CASSLSGTEAFF. DNA for the CDR3: TGTGCCAGCAGCTTAAGCGGGACTGAAGCTTTCTTT. V and J are TRBV11-3 and TRBJ1-1, with D unclear. The germline V gene has CDR1 SGHNT and CDR2 YENEEA. V was pared by 2 bases and J by 5 bases, with 6 bases between. This CDR3 region has 12 residues.